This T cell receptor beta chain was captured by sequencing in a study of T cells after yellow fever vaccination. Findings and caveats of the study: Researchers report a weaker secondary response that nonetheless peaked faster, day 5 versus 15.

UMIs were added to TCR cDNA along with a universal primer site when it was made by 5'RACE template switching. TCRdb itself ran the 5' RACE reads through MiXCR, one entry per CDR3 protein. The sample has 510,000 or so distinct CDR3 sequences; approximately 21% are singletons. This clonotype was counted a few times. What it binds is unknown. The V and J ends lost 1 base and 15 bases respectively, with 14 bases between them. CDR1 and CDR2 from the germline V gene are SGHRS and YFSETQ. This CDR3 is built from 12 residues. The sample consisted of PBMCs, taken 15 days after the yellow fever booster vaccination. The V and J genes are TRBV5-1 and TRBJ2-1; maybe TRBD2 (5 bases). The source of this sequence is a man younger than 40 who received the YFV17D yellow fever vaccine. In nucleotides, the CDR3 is TGCGCCAGCAGCTTGATCGGGGTCGCTCCGTTCTTC. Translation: CASSLIGVAPFF.